These 27 T cell receptor beta chains originate from one sample sequenced in a study of T-cell reconstitution after alpha-beta-depleted transplantation in children. Unique molecular identifiers tagged the TCRbeta library. TCRdb re-analysed the PCR reads in MiXCR, keeping a single row per CDR3 protein. The sample lists hundreds of thousands of distinct CDR3 sequences; 16% were seen once. Material: PBMCs from the stem cell graft donor, obtained from the stem cell graft. These receptors came from a human donor who donated a stem cell graft to a child with acute myeloid leukemia.

This clonotype came up many times. This chain joins TRBV7-2 and TRBJ1-5; 7 bases agree with TRBD1. There are 14 residues in the CDR3. V trimming: 6 bases; J trimming: 2 bases; junction bases outside the gene matches: 4. CDR1 is SGHTA and CDR2 is FQGNSA in the germline V gene. This chain's CDR3 is CASSAGTGNQPQHF. The CDR3 DNA is TGTGCCAGCAGTGCGGGGACAGGCAATCAGCCCCAGCATTTT.

The chain uses TRBV6-5 and TRBJ2-7; the D gene is possibly TRBD1 (6 bases). The CDR3 runs to 17 residues. Germline V lookup: CDR1 MNHEY, CDR2 SVGAGI. Trimming cost V 6 bases and J 4 bases, with 25 bases left between them. This CDR3 is CASRAHQVGTTYYEQYV. CDR3 DNA sequence: TGTGCCAGCAGGGCGCATCAAGTTGGGACAACTTATTACGAGCAGTACGTC.

In its sample, this clonotype was seen many times. CDR3 protein: CSGLTSGGASEQFF. CDR3 in DNA: TGCAGCGGGCTGACTAGCGGGGGGGCGTCCGAGCAGTTCTTC. The V gene is TRBV29-1, the J gene TRBJ2-1; 14 nucleotides agree with TRBD2. V lost 7 bases and J lost 10; bases outside the gene matches: 9. The CDR3 has 14 residues. Looked up from germline, CDR1 is SQVTM and CDR2 is ANQGSEA.

This clonotype was seen a handful of times. The chain carries TRBV10-3 and TRBJ1-1; 10 bases line up with TRBD1. CDR1 is ENHRY, CDR2 SYGVKD, per germline. The CDR3 is made up of 17 amino acids. Trimming cost V 2 bases and J 4 bases; bases outside gene matches: 10. This CDR3 is CAISEAREDRGTTEAFF. As DNA, the CDR3 is TGTGCCATCAGTGAGGCACGGGAGGACAGGGGGACCACTGAAGCTTTCTTT.

This sequence joins TRBV5-6 and TRBJ1-3; D uncertain. Trimming removed 7 bases at V and 5 bases at J, with 4 bases between. The CDR3 length is 10 residues. Germline CDR1 is SGHDT and CDR2 is YYEEEE. In nucleotides, the CDR3 is TGTGCCAGCGGGCGAAACACCATATATTTT. Translation gives CASGRNTIYF.

Remarks on this clonotype: This clone may be a read error of a much larger clone one base away. The chain recombines TRBV29-1 with TRBJ1-4, with unresolved D. This CDR3 comprises 12 residues. Germline V gene lookup returns CDR1 SQVTM and CDR2 ANQGSEA. CDR3 DNA sequence: TGCAGCGTTGCCACAGCTAATAAAAAACTGTTTTTT. The encoded protein is CSVATANKKLFF.

This clonotype was counted at least ten times. The chain links TRBV7-3 to TRBJ2-2; TRBD2 aligns across 9 bases. J lost 4 bases, V lost 2 bases, and 2 bases had no gene match. This CDR3 is 15 amino acids long. The germline CDR1 and CDR2 sequences are SGHTA and FQGTGA. The CDR3 DNA is TGTGCCAGCAGCTTAGCAGCGGGGGGCACCGGGGAGCTGTTTTTT. It translates to CASSLAAGGTGELFF.

This clonotype was observed at least ten times. This CDR3 is CASSLADGKNTEAFF. The CDR3 nucleotides are TGCGCCAGCAGCTTGGCCGACGGCAAGAACACTGAAGCTTTCTTT. The V gene is TRBV5-1, the J gene TRBJ1-1; no definite D call. V lost 0 bases and J 1 base, leaving 10 bases between the germline ends. This CDR3 has 15 residues. Germline lookup yields CDR1 SGHRS and CDR2 YFSETQ.

The J gene is TRBJ2-6, the V gene TRBV20-1; 7 bases align to TRBD1. In germline, CDR1 is DFQATT, CDR2 SNEGSKA (reference sequence). The CDR3 length is 16 residues. V shed 3 bases, J shed 2 bases, and the junction held 7 bases outside the gene matches. The CDR3 region has the DNA TGCAGTGCTAGTGTCGGGACAGATGCTGGGGCCAACGTCCTGACTTTC. Translating it yields CSASVGTDAGANVLTF.

There are many counts of this clonotype. The rearrangement links TRBV20-1 to TRBJ1-1; D is undetermined. The CDR3 loop spans 11 amino acids. Germline CDR1 reads DFQATT; CDR2 reads SNEGSKA (reference sequence). V was clipped by 0 bases and J by 11 bases, with 10 bases between them. DNA for the CDR3: TGCAGTGCTAGAGAAACGACTATTGCTTTCTTT. It codes for CSARETTIAFF.

This clonotype was picked up a small number of times. The genes are TRBV5-1 and TRBJ2-1; possible D gene TRBD2, 6 bases. The CDR3 covers 15 residues. CDR1 and CDR2 from the germline V gene are SGHRS and YFSETQ. The V gene lost 4 bases and the J gene lost 4 bases, with 15 bases spanning the gap. The DNA of the CDR3 is TGCGCCAGCAGCACAGGCCTGGGGGGATACAATGAGCAGTTCTTC. Protein product: CASSTGLGGYNEQFF.

This clonotype was counted at least ten times. This sequence joins TRBV7-2 and TRBJ1-2; the D gene is possibly TRBD1 (5 bases). Germline V gene sequence: CDR1 SGHTA, CDR2 FQGNSA. V shed 2 bases and J shed 5 bases, with 18 bases lying between them. The CDR3 runs 16 residues. The DNA for the CDR3 is TGTGCCAGCAGCTTAATGGCGGCAGGGCAACGGTATGGCTACACCTTC. This gives the protein CASSLMAAGQRYGYTF.

The CDR3, as DNA: TGTGCCAGCAGCAAGCCGGGACAGCACCAAGAGACCCAGTACTTC. This gives the protein CASSKPGQHQETQYF. V gene TRBV6-2 or TRBV6-3 combines with J gene TRBJ2-5; 7 bases are a match to TRBD1. This CDR3 spans 15 amino acids. With 6 bases clipped from V and 0 bases from J, the junction kept 7 bases outside the gene matches. Germline CDR1 MNHEY, CDR2 SVGEGT.

This clonotype was found many times. The chain employs TRBV29-1 and TRBJ2-3, with D possibly being TRBD1 (6 bases). This CDR3 is built from 13 residues. The ends were cut back, 7 bases at V and 1 base at J, with 12 bases in the middle. The germline V gene encodes CDR1 SQVTM and CDR2 ANQGSEA. The CDR3 DNA follows: TGCAGCGCTCAGGGGTGGGGCACAGATACGCAGTATTTT. This translates into CSAQGWGTDTQYF.

In its sample, this clonotype was seen many times. This chain connects TRBV5-1 to TRBJ1-1, with D possibly matching TRBD1 (5 bases). The CDR3 covers 14 residues. The V gene's germline CDR1 is SGHRS and CDR2 YFSETQ. Trimming left V 4 bases short and J 6 bases short, with 16 bases between. The CDR3 nucleotides are TGCGCCAGCAGCCCACGCCAGGGTCTCTCTGAAGCTTTCTTT. Amino acids: CASSPRQGLSEAFF.

This clonotype was picked up many times. The CDR3 region has the DNA TGTGCCAGCAGAGGGATGGATACGCAGTATTTT. This sequence encodes CASRGMDTQYF. This chain uses TRBV12-3 or TRBV12-4 with TRBJ2-3, with unresolved D. This CDR3 is 11 amino acids long. V shed 6 bases and J shed 6 bases, with 7 bases lying between them.

In this sample, this clonotype turned up many times. The chain couples TRBV6-1 to TRBJ2-7; the match to TRBD1 covers 7 bases. V dropped 0 bases and J dropped 7; count of bases not matched to a gene: 9. This CDR3 comprises 15 residues. Germline loops: CDR1 MNHNS, CDR2 SASEGT. Here the CDR3 reads CASSEALGQPLEQYF. The DNA of the CDR3 is TGTGCCAGCAGTGAAGCTTTGGGACAGCCTTTAGAGCAGTACTTC.

There are many counts of this clonotype. This sequence joins TRBV7-2 and TRBJ1-1; D is unresolved. The CDR3 is 12 amino acids. Germline V gives CDR1 SGHTA, CDR2 FQGNSA. With 1 base removed from V and 9 bases from J, the gap between germline ends came to 9 bases. This chain's CDR3 is CASSLEGRKAFF. The CDR3 nucleotides read TGTGCCAGCAGCTTAGAGGGCAGAAAAGCTTTCTTT. The variable domain in full, completed from reference TRBV7-2 and TRBJ1-1, reads GAGVSQSPSNKVTEKGKDVELRCDPISGHTALYWYRQSLGQGLEFLIYFQGNSAPDKSGLPSDRFSAERTGGSVSTLTIQRTQQEDSAVYLCASSLEGRKAFFGQGTRLTVV.

This clonotype appeared many times. The chain has TRBV24-1 and TRBJ2-3; no clear D. The CDR3 has 12 residues. Between the trimmed V and J ends, which lost 0 bases and 6 bases, there was a span of 3 bases. Germline CDR1 and CDR2: KGHDR and SFDVKD. The CDR3 loop is CATSDLPDTQYF. CDR3 bases: TGTGCCACCAGTGATTTGCCGGATACGCAGTATTTT.

In this sample, this clonotype turned up many times. This chain uses TRBV6-5 with TRBJ2-7; tentative D call: TRBD2 (5 bases). V lost 2 bases to trimming and J lost 2 bases, with 16 bases between them. The CDR3 length is 16 residues. The germline gives CDR1 MNHEY, CDR2 SVGAGI. CDR3 bases: TGTGCCAGCAGTTACACCGGACTCGCGGTCACCTACGAGCAGTACGTC. Amino acid sequence: CASSYTGLAVTYEQYV.

This clonotype has only a few counts. The chain joins TRBV10-3 to TRBJ1-1, with a weak D call TRBD1 (6 bases). The germline gives CDR1 ENHRY, CDR2 SYGVKD. Trimming took 2 bases from V and 6 from J, leaving 16 bases between them. This CDR3 is 15 amino acids long. DNA for the CDR3: TGTGCCATCAGTGAGGGGTCTTGGGGGCGAGCTGAAGCTTTCTTT. Encoded protein: CAISEGSWGRAEAFF.

This clonotype was seen at least ten times. The chain is built from TRBV29-1 and TRBJ1-1; D might be TRBD1 (5 bases). The V gene's germline CDR1 is SQVTM and CDR2 ANQGSEA. Trimming shortened V by 7 bases and J by 1 base, and 10 bases separated the two germline ends. The CDR3 covers 12 residues. CDR3 in DNA: TGCAGCGCCAGGGAACAGAACACTGAAGCTTTCTTT. Amino acid sequence: CSAREQNTEAFF.

About this clonotype itself: Its ends do not fully match the called genes, so a read error is possible. This chain links TRBV20-1 with TRBJ2-5, with 10 bases lining up with TRBD2. CDR3 length equals 16 residues. Germline CDR1 is DFQATT and CDR2 is SNEGSKA (reference sequence). The CDR3 sequence: CCAPLAGAVFMETQYF. For the CDR3, the DNA is TGCTGTGCTCCTCTAGCGGGGGCAGTCTTTATGGAGACCCAGTACTTC.

This clonotype has only a few counts. The J gene is TRBJ2-2, the V gene TRBV7-2; 10 nucleotides match TRBD1. The CDR3 totals 16 residues. Germline V lookup: CDR1 SGHTA, CDR2 FQGNSA. The junction had 4 bases not matched to a gene; V was cut back by 2 bases and J by 4 bases. The CDR3 DNA reads as TGTGCCAGCAGCTTATGGCGGACAGGGGGCACCGGGGAGCTGTTTTTT. This sequence encodes CASSLWRTGGTGELFF.

This clonotype appeared many times. V usage is TRBV29-1 and J usage is TRBJ2-7; D perhaps matches TRBD1 (6 bases). V was pared by 5 bases and J by 6 bases, with 26 bases between. The CDR3 sequence is 16 residues long. The V gene's germline CDR1 is SQVTM and CDR2 ANQGSEA. CDR3 residues: CSVQSGTPNPFTEQYF. The DNA for the CDR3 is TGCAGCGTTCAATCCGGGACACCCAACCCCTTTACCGAGCAGTACTTC.

This clonotype has a count of ten or more. V is TRBV20-1 and J is TRBJ2-7; TRBD1 aligns across 9 bases. The V and J ends lost 1 base and 1 base, in that order; junction bases with no gene match: 5. CDR1 is DFQATT, CDR2 SNEGSKA, per germline (reference sequence). The CDR3 is made up of 15 amino acids. CDR3 residues: CSARAGQGVSYEQYF. CDR3 bases: TGCAGTGCTAGAGCGGGACAGGGAGTTTCCTACGAGCAGTACTTC.

The J gene is TRBJ1-1, the V gene TRBV21-1. TRBV21-1 is noted as a pseudogene. This CDR3 has 12 residues. The CDR3 DNA reads as TGTGCCAGCAGCAAAGCAAGCCTAGGGGCTTTCTTT. Encoded protein: CASSKASLGAFF.